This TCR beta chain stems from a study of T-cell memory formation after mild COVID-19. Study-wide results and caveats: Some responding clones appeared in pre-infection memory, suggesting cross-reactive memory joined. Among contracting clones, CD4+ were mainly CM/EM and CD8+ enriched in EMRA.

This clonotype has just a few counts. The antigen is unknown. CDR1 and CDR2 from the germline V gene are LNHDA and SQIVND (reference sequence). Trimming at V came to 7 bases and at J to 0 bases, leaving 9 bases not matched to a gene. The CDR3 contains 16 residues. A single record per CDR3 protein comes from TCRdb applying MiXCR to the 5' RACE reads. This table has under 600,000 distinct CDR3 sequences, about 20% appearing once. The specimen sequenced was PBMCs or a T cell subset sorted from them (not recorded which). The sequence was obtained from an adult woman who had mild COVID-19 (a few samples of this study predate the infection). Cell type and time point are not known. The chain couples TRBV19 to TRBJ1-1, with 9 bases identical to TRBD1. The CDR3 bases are TGTGCCAGTATCAAAGGACAGGGGTCGGTGAACACTGAAGCTTTCTTT. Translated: CASIKGQGSVNTEAFF.